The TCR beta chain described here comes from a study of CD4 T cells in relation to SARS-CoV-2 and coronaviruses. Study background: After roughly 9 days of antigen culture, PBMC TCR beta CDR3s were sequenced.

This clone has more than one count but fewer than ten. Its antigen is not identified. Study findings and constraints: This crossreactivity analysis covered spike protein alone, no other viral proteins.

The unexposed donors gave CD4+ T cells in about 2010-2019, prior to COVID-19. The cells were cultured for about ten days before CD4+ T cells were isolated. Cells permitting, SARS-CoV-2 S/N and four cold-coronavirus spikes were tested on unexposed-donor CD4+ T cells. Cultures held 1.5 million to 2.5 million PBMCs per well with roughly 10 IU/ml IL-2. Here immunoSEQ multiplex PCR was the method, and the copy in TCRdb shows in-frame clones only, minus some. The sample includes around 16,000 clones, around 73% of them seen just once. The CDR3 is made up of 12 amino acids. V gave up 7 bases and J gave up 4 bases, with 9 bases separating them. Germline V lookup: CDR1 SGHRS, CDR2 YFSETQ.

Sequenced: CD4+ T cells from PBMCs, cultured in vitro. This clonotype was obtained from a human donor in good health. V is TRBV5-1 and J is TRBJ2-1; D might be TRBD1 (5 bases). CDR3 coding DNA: TGCGCCAGCTGCGACAGTTACAATGAGCAGTTCTTC. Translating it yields CASCDSYNEQFF. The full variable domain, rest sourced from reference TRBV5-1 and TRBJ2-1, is KAGVTQTPRYLIKTRGQQVTLSCSPISGHRSVSWYQQTPGQGLQFLFEYFSETQRNKGNFPGRFSGRQFSNSRSEMNVSTLELGDSALYLCASCDSYNEQFFGPGTRLTVL.